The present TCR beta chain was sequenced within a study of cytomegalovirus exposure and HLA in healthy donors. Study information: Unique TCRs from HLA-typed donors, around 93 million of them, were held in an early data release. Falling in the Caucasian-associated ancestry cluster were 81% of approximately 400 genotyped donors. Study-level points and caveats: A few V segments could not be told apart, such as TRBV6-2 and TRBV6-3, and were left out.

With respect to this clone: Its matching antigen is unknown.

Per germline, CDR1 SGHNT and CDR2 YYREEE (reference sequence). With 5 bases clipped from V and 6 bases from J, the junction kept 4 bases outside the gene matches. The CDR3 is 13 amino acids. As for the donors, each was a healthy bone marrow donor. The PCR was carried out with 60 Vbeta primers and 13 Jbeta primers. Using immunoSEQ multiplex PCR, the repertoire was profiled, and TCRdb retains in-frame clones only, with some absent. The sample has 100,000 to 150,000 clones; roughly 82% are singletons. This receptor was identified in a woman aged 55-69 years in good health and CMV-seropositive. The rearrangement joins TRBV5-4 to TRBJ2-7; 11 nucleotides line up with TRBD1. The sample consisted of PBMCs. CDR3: CASRPGTGGEQYF. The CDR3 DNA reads TGTGCCAGCAGACCGGGGACAGGGGGCGAGCAGTACTTC.